This T cell receptor (beta chain) was sequenced in a study of T-cell memory formation after mild COVID-19. The ends lost 0 bases at V and 0 bases at J; junction bases unmatched: 3. The CDR3 totals 17 residues. CDR1 and CDR2 from the germline V gene are SGHRS and YFSETQ. Notes on this clonotype: Its antigen is not known.

Study-level results: Clones that got smaller from day 15 to 85 had even CD4/CD8, while clones growing later tipped toward CD4+.

One entry per CDR3 protein, called by TCRdb with MiXCR from the 5' RACE reads. The repertoire includes over 350,000 distinct CDR3 sequences, approximately 15% of them detected once, and roughly 21% sits in the top ten. The sequenced sample was PBMCs or a T cell subset sorted from them (not recorded which). The receptor was derived from a man between 18 and 29 years old who had mild COVID-19 (a few samples of this study predate the infection). Cell type and time point are not known. The rearrangement links TRBV5-1 to TRBJ2-3; 11 nucleotides match TRBD2. DNA for the CDR3: TGCGCCAGCAGCTTGGGTCTAGCGGGGGGAAGCACAGATACGCAGTATTTT. Protein: CASSLGLAGGSTDTQYF.